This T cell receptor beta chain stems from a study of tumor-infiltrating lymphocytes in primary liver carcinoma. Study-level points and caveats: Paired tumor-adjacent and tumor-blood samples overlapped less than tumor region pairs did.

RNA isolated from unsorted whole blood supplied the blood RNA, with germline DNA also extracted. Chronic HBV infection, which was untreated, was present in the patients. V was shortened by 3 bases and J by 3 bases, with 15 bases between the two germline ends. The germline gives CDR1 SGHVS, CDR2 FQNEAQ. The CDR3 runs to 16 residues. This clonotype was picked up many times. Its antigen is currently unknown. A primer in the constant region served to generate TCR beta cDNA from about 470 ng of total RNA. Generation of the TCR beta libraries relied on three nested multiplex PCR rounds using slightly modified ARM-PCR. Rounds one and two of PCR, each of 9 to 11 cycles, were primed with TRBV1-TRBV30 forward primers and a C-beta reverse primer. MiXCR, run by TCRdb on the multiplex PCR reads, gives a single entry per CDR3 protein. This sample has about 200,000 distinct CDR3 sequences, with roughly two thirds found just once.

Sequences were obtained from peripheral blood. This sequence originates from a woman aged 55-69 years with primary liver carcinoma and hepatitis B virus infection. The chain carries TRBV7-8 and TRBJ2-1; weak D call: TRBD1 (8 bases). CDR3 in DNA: TGTGCCAGCAGCTTTGGGGGGGACAGGCGCTACAATGAGCAGTTCTTC. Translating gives CASSFGGDRRYNEQFF.